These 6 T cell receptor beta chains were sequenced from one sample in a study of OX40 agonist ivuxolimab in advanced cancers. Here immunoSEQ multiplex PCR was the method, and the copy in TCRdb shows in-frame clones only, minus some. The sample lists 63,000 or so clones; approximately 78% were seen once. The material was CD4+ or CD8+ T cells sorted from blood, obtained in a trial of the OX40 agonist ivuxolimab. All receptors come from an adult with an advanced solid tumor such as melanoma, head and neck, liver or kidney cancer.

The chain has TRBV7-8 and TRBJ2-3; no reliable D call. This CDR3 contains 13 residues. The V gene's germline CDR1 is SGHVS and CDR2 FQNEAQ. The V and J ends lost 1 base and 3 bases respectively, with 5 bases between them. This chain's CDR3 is CASSLVRTDTQYF. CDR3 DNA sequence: TGTGCCAGCAGCTTAGTCAGGACAGATACGCAGTATTTT.

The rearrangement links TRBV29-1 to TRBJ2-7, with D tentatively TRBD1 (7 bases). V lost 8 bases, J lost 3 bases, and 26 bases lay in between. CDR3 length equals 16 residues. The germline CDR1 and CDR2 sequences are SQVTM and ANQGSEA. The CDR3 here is CSPEGVAGGTLYEQYF. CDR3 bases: TGCAGCCCTGAAGGGGTGGCAGGGGGGACACTCTACGAGCAGTACTTC.

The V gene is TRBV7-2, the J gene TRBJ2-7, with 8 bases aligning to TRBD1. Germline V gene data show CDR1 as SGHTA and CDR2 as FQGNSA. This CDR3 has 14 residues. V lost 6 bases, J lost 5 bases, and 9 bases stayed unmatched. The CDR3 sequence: CASSIVYRGNEQYF. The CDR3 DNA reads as TGTGCCAGCAGTATAGTGTACAGGGGGAACGAGCAGTACTTC.

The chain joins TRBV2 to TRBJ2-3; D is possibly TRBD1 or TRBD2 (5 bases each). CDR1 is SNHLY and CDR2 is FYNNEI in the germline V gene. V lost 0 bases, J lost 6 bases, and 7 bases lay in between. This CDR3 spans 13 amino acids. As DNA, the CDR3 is TGTGCCAGCAGTGAAGCCGGGGCGGATACGCAGTATTTT. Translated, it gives CASSEAGADTQYF.

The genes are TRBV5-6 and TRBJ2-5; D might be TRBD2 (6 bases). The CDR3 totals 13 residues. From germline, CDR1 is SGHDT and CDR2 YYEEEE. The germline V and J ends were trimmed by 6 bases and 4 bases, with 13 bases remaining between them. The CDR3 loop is CASTFQGGETQYF. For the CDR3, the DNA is TGTGCCAGCACCTTCCAGGGAGGAGAGACCCAGTACTTC.

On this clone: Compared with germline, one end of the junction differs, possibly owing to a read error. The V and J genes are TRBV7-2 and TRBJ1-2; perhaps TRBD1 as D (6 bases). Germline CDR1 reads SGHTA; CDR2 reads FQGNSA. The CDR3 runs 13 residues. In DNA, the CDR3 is TGTGCCAGCAGCGGCCAGGGGAGTTATGCCTACACCTTC. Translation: CASSGQGSYAYTF.